This T cell receptor (beta chain) was observed in a study of blood T cell repertoires in COVID-19. About the research overall: Sources were T cells, B-cell-depleted T cells, or PBMCs; the material itself was cDNA or gDNA.

The germline V gene has CDR1 SNHLY and CDR2 FYNNEI. There are 15 residues in the CDR3. The V end lost 9 bases, the J end lost 1 base, and 18 bases lay between the germline ends. Data came from immunoSEQ multiplex PCR; TCRdb stores just in-frame clones and leaves some out. This table has about 180,000 clones, over 75% appearing once. J is TRBJ1-1 and V is TRBV2; D is possibly TRBD1 (6 bases). This sequence originates from a woman in her 70s with acute or convalescent COVID-19. Material: peripheral blood. CDR3 sequence: CASRVQGQQNTEAFF. The CDR3 nucleotides read TGTGCCAGTCGGGTACAAGGACAGCAGAACACTGAAGCTTTCTTT.